The T cell receptor beta chain under discussion was sequenced for a study of blood T cells in healthy people across ages. The germline CDR1 and CDR2 sequences are SGHVS and FQNEAQ. The CDR3 spans 15 residues. A J-beta primer mix and a sample-barcoded 5' primer were used in a second PCR of roughly 7 to 12 cycles. Paired-end reads containing CDR3 totaled no fewer than 2.5 million for each sample. TCRdb recomputed calls from the 5' RACE reads with MiXCR, one row per CDR3 protein. The sample lists around 280,000 distinct CDR3 sequences, roughly 29% occurring once. In this sample, this clonotype turned up a few times.

This clonotype originated in a woman in her 70s in good health. V is TRBV7-8 and J is TRBJ2-1; TRBD2 is a possible D gene (7 bases). The better agreement between TRBJ2-7 and the DNA end casts doubt on the J call. Material: blood. CDR3 protein: CASRGGREYFHEQYF. The CDR3 DNA reads TGTGCCAGCAGGGGGGGGCGGGAGTACTTCCACGAGCAGTACTTC.